This T cell receptor beta chain was sequenced for a study of identifying expanded T cells in peripheral blood. CDR3 length: 15 residues. Looked up from germline, CDR1 is SGHDT and CDR2 is YYEEEE. V lost 0 bases, J lost 3 bases, and 10 bases lay in between. Method: immunoSEQ multiplex PCR; TCRdb's copy keeps in-frame clones and lacks some. In the table there are 90,000 to 95,000 clones, 88% of which are singletons. Material: blood. The chain has TRBV5-6 and TRBJ2-1; D unresolved. This sequence was found in a person between 18 and 75 years old in good health. The CDR3 DNA reads TGTGCCAGCAGCTTGGGTGTTTCGGGCTACAATGAGCAGTTCTTC. Translating it yields CASSLGVSGYNEQFF. Full variable domain (remainder filled in from reference TRBV5-6 and TRBJ2-1): DAGVTQSPTHLIKTRGQQVTLRCSPKSGHDTVSWYQQALGQGPQFIFQYYEEEERQRGNFPDRFSGHQFPNYSSELNVNALLLGDSALYLCASSLGVSGYNEQFFGPGTRLTVL.